The 32 T cell receptor beta chains given below trace back to one sample, sequenced in a study of identical twins. TCRdb reprocessed the 5' RACE reads via MiXCR and lists one record per CDR3 protein. The repertoire holds under 300,000 distinct CDR3 sequences, with about 14% as singletons. The source material was memory (CD45RO+) T cells sorted from blood. The receptors were gathered from a woman between 18 and 29 years old in good health.

This chain joins TRBV20-1 and TRBJ1-6, with no clear D. The CDR3 totals 14 residues. CDR1 is DFQATT and CDR2 is SNEGSKA in the germline V gene (reference sequence). V gave up 4 bases and J gave up 0 bases, with 7 bases separating them. This CDR3 reads CSATGLSYNSPLHF. The CDR3 bases are TGCAGTGCTACAGGTCTCTCCTATAATTCACCCCTCCACTTT.

The chain joins TRBV20-1 to TRBJ2-7; no firm D call. Per germline, CDR1 DFQATT and CDR2 SNEGSKA (reference sequence). Deletions cut 6 bases from V and 0 bases from J, with 12 bases between. The CDR3 has 13 amino acids. CDR3 in amino acids: CSAPVDHSYEQYF. The DNA for the CDR3 is TGCAGTGCCCCCGTCGACCACTCCTACGAGCAGTACTTC.

This clonotype was seen repeatedly, ten times or more. This chain uses TRBV11-2 with TRBJ2-7; possibly TRBD1 for D (5 bases). Germline CDR1 SGHAT, CDR2 FQNNGV. This CDR3 has 13 residues. V dropped 0 bases and J dropped 5 bases, with 8 bases sitting between them. The CDR3 coding sequence is TGTGCCAGCAGCTTAGACAGGGTACACGAGCAGTACTTC. The encoded protein is CASSLDRVHEQYF.

This clonotype was counted ten times or more. J is TRBJ1-1 and V is TRBV6-1; D not resolved. The CDR3 extends over 13 amino acids. V lost 6 bases, J lost 4 bases, and 12 bases lay in between. Germline CDR1 is MNHNS and CDR2 is SASEGT. Here the CDR3 reads CASRSSGFTEAFF. Here the CDR3 DNA reads TGTGCCAGCAGGTCTTCGGGGTTCACTGAAGCTTTCTTT.

The chain carries TRBV15 and TRBJ2-1; D may match TRBD1 or TRBD2 (5 bases each). Germline CDR1 reads LNHNV; CDR2 reads YYDKDF (reference sequence). This CDR3 has 15 amino acids. V was trimmed by 3 bases and J by 4 bases, leaving 13 bases between them. The CDR3, as DNA: TGTGCCACCAGCAGGGGGAGTGGGGGTTACAATGAGCAGTTCTTC. Its translation is CATSRGSGGYNEQFF.

The chain uses TRBV5-1 and TRBJ2-7; a weak D match, TRBD1 (5 bases). The CDR3 runs 15 residues. Germline-derived CDR1 and CDR2 are SGHRS and YFSETQ. The V end lost 5 bases, the J end lost 6 bases, and 21 bases lay between the germline ends. The CDR3 loop is CASSLSPGNRGEQYF. CDR3 DNA sequence: TGCGCCAGCAGTTTGTCCCCAGGGAACAGAGGCGAGCAGTACTTC.

The J gene is TRBJ2-1, the V gene TRBV10-2, with D possibly TRBD2 on 5 matching bases. Trimming shortened V by 7 bases and J by 2 bases, and 12 bases separated the two germline ends. Germline V gives CDR1 WSHSY, CDR2 SAAADI. The CDR3 length is 14 residues. The CDR3 region is CASTPTGTYNEQFF. In DNA form, the CDR3 reads TGCGCCAGCACCCCGACGGGAACCTACAATGAGCAGTTCTTC.

The table lists this clonotype with a few counts. This rearrangement joins TRBV7-2 to TRBJ2-7; the D gene is possibly TRBD1 (6 bases). This CDR3 is 15 amino acids long. Germline V gene sequence: CDR1 SGHTA, CDR2 FQGNSA. Trimming removed 3 bases at V and 3 bases at J, with 15 bases between. The CDR3 nucleotides are TGTGCCAGCAGCTTGGGTGGGGGCACAAGCTACGAGCAGTACTTC. Protein sequence: CASSLGGGTSYEQYF.

The chain joins TRBV29-1 to TRBJ2-7; no reliable D call. The CDR3 sequence is 11 residues long. CDR1 is SQVTM, CDR2 ANQGSEA, per germline. Between the trimmed V and J ends, which lost 6 bases and 1 base, there was a span of 7 bases. The CDR3 is CSVRVSYEQYF. The CDR3 bases are TGCAGCGTCCGGGTTTCCTACGAGCAGTACTTC.

This chain uses TRBV29-1 with TRBJ2-4; 9 nucleotides align to TRBD1. The CDR3 has 12 residues. Trimming took 7 bases from V and 5 from J; bases not matched to a gene: 3. From germline, CDR1 is SQVTM and CDR2 ANQGSEA. The CDR3, as DNA: TGCAGCGCCCGACAGGGGGAAAACATTCAGTACTTC. Encoded protein: CSARQGENIQYF.

This clonotype was counted at least ten times. The V call is TRBV6-5, the J call TRBJ1-5, with D unclear. Trimming cost V 2 bases and J 6 bases, with 11 bases left between them. CDR1 is MNHEY, CDR2 SVGAGI, per germline. CDR3 length: 14 residues. CDR3 residues: CASSYGEGGQPQHF. CDR3 bases: TGTGCCAGCAGTTACGGCGAGGGCGGTCAGCCCCAGCATTTT.

This clonotype was seen only a few times. The genes are TRBV7-6 and TRBJ2-3, with no clear D. Per germline, CDR1 SGHVS and CDR2 FNYEAQ. CDR3 length equals 13 residues. V was shortened by 4 bases and J by 8 bases, with 13 bases between the two germline ends. The CDR3 DNA reads as TGTGCCAGCAGCTACACGACTTCACGTACGCAGTATTTT. Translated: CASSYTTSRTQYF.

This clonotype was observed at least ten times. The chain combines TRBV7-2 with TRBJ2-1; D assignment may be TRBD1 or TRBD2 (5 bases each). The CDR3 covers 13 residues. From germline, CDR1 is SGHTA and CDR2 FQGNSA. Trimming removed 5 bases from V and 6 bases from J, with 11 bases in between. The CDR3 nucleotides read TGTGCCAGCAGCCCGGGACCTCTCAATGAGCAGTTCTTC. This sequence encodes CASSPGPLNEQFF. Full variable domain (outside the CDR3, taken from reference TRBV7-2 and TRBJ2-1): GAGVSQSPSNKVTEKGKDVELRCDPISGHTALYWYRQSLGQGLEFLIYFQGNSAPDKSGLPSDRFSAERTGGSVSTLTIQRTQQEDSAVYLCASSPGPLNEQFFGPGTRLTVL.

This clonotype occurred a few times. The V gene is TRBV7-6, the J gene TRBJ2-5, with no clear D. The CDR3 sequence is 15 residues long. From germline, CDR1 is SGHVS and CDR2 FNYEAQ. Trimming took 2 bases from V and 5 from J, leaving 15 bases between them. The CDR3 DNA sequence: TGTGCCAGCAGCTTATACAGTCCTTCTAGTGAGACCCAGTACTTC. This codes for CASSLYSPSSETQYF.

Only a few counts were recorded for this clonotype. The chain recombines TRBV5-8 with TRBJ1-5; D might be TRBD1 (6 bases). V was cut by 1 base and J by 0 bases, with 14 bases left in between. The CDR3 length is 17 residues. Germline CDR1 reads SGHTS; CDR2 reads YDEGEE. The CDR3 DNA follows: TGTGCCAGCAGCTTGATTGGGACACATTATAGCAATCAGCCCCAGCATTTT. The encoded protein is CASSLIGTHYSNQPQHF. Based on the CDR3 plus reference TRBV5-8 and TRBJ1-5, the full variable domain is EAGVTQSPTHLIKTRGQQATLRCSPISGHTSVYWYQQALGLGLQFLLWYDEGEERNRGNFPPRFSGRQFPNYSSELNVNALELEDSALYLCASSLIGTHYSNQPQHFGDGTRLSIL.

V is TRBV7-6 and J is TRBJ2-5; weak D call: TRBD1 (6 bases). The V gene's germline CDR1 is SGHVS and CDR2 FNYEAQ. There are 13 residues in the CDR3. Trimming removed 5 bases from V and 4 bases from J, with 11 bases in between. This chain's CDR3 is CASSGGQGETQYF. CDR3 coding DNA: TGTGCCAGCAGCGGGGGACAAGGAGAGACCCAGTACTTC.

V gene TRBV14 combines with J gene TRBJ1-1, with TRBD1 identical over 7 bases. J lost 1 base, V lost 5 bases, and 13 bases had no gene match. CDR1 SGHDN and CDR2 FVKESK come from the germline V gene. The CDR3 is 17 amino acids. CDR3 region: CASSGSRGQPKNTEAFF. The CDR3 DNA sequence: TGTGCCAGCAGCGGTTCGAGGGGACAGCCCAAGAACACTGAAGCTTTCTTT.

This clonotype has at least ten counts. This chain joins TRBV5-1 and TRBJ2-4; 7 nucleotides match TRBD2. J gave up 2 bases and V 4 bases, and 6 bases lay outside the gene matches. CDR1 is SGHRS and CDR2 is YFSETQ in the germline V gene. The CDR3 extends over 15 amino acids. CDR3 in DNA: TGCGCCAGCAGCGGGGGGGACGTTACCAAAAACATTCAGTACTTC. Protein sequence: CASSGGDVTKNIQYF.

V is TRBV20-1 and J is TRBJ1-2; TRBD1 is a possible D gene (6 bases). Trimming took off 3 bases at V and 6 bases at J, with 11 bases between the two ends. The CDR3 has 12 residues. From germline, CDR1 is DFQATT and CDR2 SNEGSKA (reference sequence). The CDR3 DNA follows: TGCAGTGCTAGTGTGGGGGGCGATGGCTACACCTTC. Protein: CSASVGGDGYTF.

This clonotype was seen at least ten times. This chain connects TRBV5-1 to TRBJ2-5; no clear D. Germline V gives CDR1 SGHRS, CDR2 YFSETQ. This CDR3 contains 14 residues. V was clipped by 0 bases and J by 4 bases, with 10 bases between them. The CDR3 spells CASSLESVAETQYF. The DNA for the CDR3 is TGCGCCAGCAGCTTGGAGTCAGTAGCAGAGACCCAGTACTTC.

This clonotype has a count of ten or more. V is TRBV12-3 or TRBV12-4 and J is TRBJ1-2; 7 bases align to TRBD1. J gave up 4 bases and V 6 bases, and 8 bases lay outside the gene matches. The CDR3 is 14 amino acids. This CDR3 reads CASSSDRAGYGYTF. CDR3 in DNA: TGTGCCAGCAGCTCCGACAGGGCTGGCTATGGCTACACCTTC.

The chain joins TRBV11-3 to TRBJ2-7; D remains ambiguous. V was trimmed by 2 bases and J by 11 bases, leaving 22 bases between them. The V gene's germline CDR1 is SGHNT and CDR2 YENEEA. This CDR3 is built from 15 residues. The CDR3 region is CASSLQAASPDREYF. In nucleotides, the CDR3 is TGTGCCAGCAGCTTACAGGCCGCTTCCCCCGATAGAGAGTACTTC.

The J gene is TRBJ1-2, the V gene TRBV9; D ambiguous. Germline assignment: CDR1 SGDLS and CDR2 YYNGEE. CDR3 length: 12 amino acids. Trimming stripped 1 base from V and 7 bases from J, with 8 bases between. CDR3 nucleotide sequence: TGTGCCAGCAGCGTACGAGGTGGTGGCTACACCTTC. This encodes CASSVRGGGYTF.

This chain links TRBV7-3 with TRBJ2-1; TRBD1 aligns across 11 bases. This CDR3 contains 16 residues. In germline, CDR1 is SGHTA, CDR2 FQGTGA. V trimming: 5 bases; J trimming: 3 bases; junction bases outside the gene matches: 6. CDR3 protein: CASSISGTGGYNEQFF. CDR3 in DNA: TGTGCCAGCAGCATCTCCGGGACAGGGGGCTACAATGAGCAGTTCTTC.

This chain connects TRBV5-1 to TRBJ2-3; D might be TRBD1 or TRBD2, each matching 5 bases. Trimming stripped 7 bases from V and 0 bases from J, with 15 bases between. CDR3 length: 15 residues. CDR1 and CDR2 (germline): SGHRS, YFSETQ. CDR3 amino acids: CASRRDPTSTDTQYF. The CDR3 nucleotides read TGCGCCAGCCGACGGGACCCGACGAGCACAGATACGCAGTATTTT. Full variable domain (remainder filled in from reference TRBV5-1 and TRBJ2-3): KAGVTQTPRYLIKTRGQQVTLSCSPISGHRSVSWYQQTPGQGLQFLFEYFSETQRNKGNFPGRFSGRQFSNSRSEMNVSTLELGDSALYLCASRRDPTSTDTQYFGPGTRLTVL.

This clonotype was detected ten times or more. The V gene is TRBV11-2, the J gene TRBJ2-1; D perhaps matches TRBD1 (6 bases). The germline V and J ends were trimmed by 1 base and 5 bases, with 12 bases remaining between them. The V gene's germline CDR1 is SGHAT and CDR2 FQNNGV. The length of the CDR3 is 15 residues. CDR3 protein: CASSLAGTKNNEQFF. The CDR3 bases are TGTGCCAGCAGCTTAGCCGGGACAAAGAACAATGAGCAGTTCTTC.

The genes are TRBV10-2 and TRBJ2-1; TRBD2 matches at 8 bases. The CDR3 loop spans 17 amino acids. The ends lost 4 bases at V and 5 bases at J; junction bases unmatched: 13. From germline, CDR1 is WSHSY and CDR2 SAAADI. The CDR3: CASSGWGSGTFDNEQFF. CDR3 in DNA: TGCGCCAGCAGTGGTTGGGGTAGCGGGACCTTTGACAATGAGCAGTTCTTC.

The rearrangement links TRBV12-3 or TRBV12-4 to TRBJ2-5; 13 nucleotides match TRBD2. CDR3 length: 16 residues. V dropped 8 bases and J dropped 9; count of bases not matched to a gene: 15. The CDR3 reads CASRRRGLAGPGPQYF. As DNA, the CDR3 is TGTGCCAGCCGAAGGAGGGGACTAGCGGGACCCGGGCCCCAGTACTTC.

Ten or more counts support this clonotype. This rearrangement joins TRBV7-7 to TRBJ2-2; 8 bases map to TRBD1. From germline, CDR1 is SSHAT and CDR2 FNYEAQ (reference sequence). CDR3 length: 15 residues. Losses at the gene ends were 4 bases for V and 4 bases for J; bases not matched to a gene: 5. This CDR3 is CASSSWQGATGELFF. CDR3 sequence (DNA): TGTGCCAGCAGCTCTTGGCAGGGGGCCACCGGGGAGCTGTTTTTT.

This clonotype was seen only a few times. The chain recombines TRBV7-8 with TRBJ1-5, with no clear D. The ends were cut back, 5 bases at V and 9 bases at J, with 14 bases in the middle. In germline, CDR1 is SGHVS, CDR2 FQNEAQ. This CDR3 has 13 amino acids. DNA of the CDR3: TGTGCCAGCAGCCTCAGCCGGGAAAGGCCCCAGCATTTT. It translates to CASSLSRERPQHF.

V usage is TRBV5-1 and J usage is TRBJ2-7; 7 positions match TRBD2. The CDR3 sequence is 16 residues long. J gave up 1 base and V 4 bases, and 11 bases lay outside the gene matches. CDR1 SGHRS and CDR2 YFSETQ come from the germline V gene. CDR3 region: CASSQTSAGKSYEQYF. Written as DNA, the CDR3 is TGCGCCAGCAGCCAAACATCAGCGGGAAAGTCCTACGAGCAGTACTTC.

The chain couples TRBV2 to TRBJ2-2, with D possibly TRBD2 on 6 matching bases. Trimming stripped 7 bases from V and 4 bases from J, with 13 bases between. Germline loops: CDR1 SNHLY, CDR2 FYNNEI. The CDR3 length is 14 residues. The CDR3 DNA follows: TGTGCCAGCATTGGAGGGATGGGCACCGGGGAGCTGTTTTTT. Translated, it gives CASIGGMGTGELFF.